A selection of T cell receptor beta chains follows, all from one sample in a study of siplizumab effects on memory and regulatory T cells. Using immunoSEQ multiplex PCR, the repertoire was profiled, and TCRdb retains in-frame clones only, with some absent. This table has about 72,000 clones, around 90% appearing once. The sample was CD8+ T cells sorted from blood. These TCRs come from a human donor in good health. The CDR3 runs from the conserved cysteine through the conserved F or W. Each record gives: clone size, J gene, D gene, V gene, CDR3 DNA, CDR3 protein. The D gene is left open where the match is weak. Size is stated for part of the rows, as once, few or many counts, or as a class when the clone is expanded.

abundance: .; j_gene: TRBJ2-3; d_gene: .; v_gene: TRBV10-1; CDR3nt: TGCGCCAGCAGTGAGGCGGCCCCTTCCAGCACAGATACGCAGTATTTT; CDR3aa: CASSEAAPSSTDTQYF
abundance: .; j_gene: TRBJ2-5; d_gene: .; v_gene: TRBV13; CDR3nt: TGTGCCAGCAGCTTTGGGGCTTCCGGGGCGAGTGTTTTCCAAGAGACCCAGTACTTC; CDR3aa: CASSFGASGASVFQETQYF
abundance: .; j_gene: TRBJ1-2; d_gene: .; v_gene: TRBV5-4; CDR3nt: TGTGCCAGCAGCTTGGACCCAGATGGCTACACCTTC; CDR3aa: CASSLDPDGYTF
abundance: once; j_gene: TRBJ1-1; d_gene: .; v_gene: TRBV20-1; CDR3nt: TGCAGTGCTAGAAGAGAGGGGGAAGCTTTCTTT; CDR3aa: CSARREGEAFF
abundance: few; j_gene: TRBJ1-1; d_gene: .; v_gene: TRBV6-5; CDR3nt: TGTGCCAGCAGTTACACGACGAACACTGAAGCTTTCTTT; CDR3aa: CASSYTTNTEAFF
abundance: .; j_gene: TRBJ2-7; d_gene: .; v_gene: TRBV7-9; CDR3nt: TGTGCCGTCGGTGGGGTAAACTACGAGCAGTACTTC; CDR3aa: CAVGGVNYEQYF
abundance: few; j_gene: TRBJ2-7; d_gene: .; v_gene: TRBV5-1; CDR3nt: TGCGCCAGCAGCTTGGGGTACGAGCAGTACTTC; CDR3aa: CASSLGYEQYF
abundance: .; j_gene: TRBJ2-1; d_gene: .; v_gene: TRBV11-3; CDR3nt: TGTGCCAGCAGCCTGGAACCGCTCTCCTACAATGAGCAGTTCTTC; CDR3aa: CASSLEPLSYNEQFF
abundance: once; j_gene: TRBJ1-5; d_gene: .; v_gene: TRBV6-4; CDR3nt: TGTGCCAGCAGTCCCGGAGGAGGGATTGGCAATCAGCCCCAGCATTTT; CDR3aa: CASSPGGGIGNQPQHF
abundance: .; j_gene: TRBJ1-5; d_gene: .; v_gene: TRBV19; CDR3nt: TGTGCCAGTAGTGGCAGGGTTAATAGCAATCAGCCCCAGCATTTT; CDR3aa: CASSGRVNSNQPQHF
abundance: .; j_gene: TRBJ1-3; d_gene: .; v_gene: TRBV5-1; CDR3nt: TGCGCCAGCAGCTTGGGCACTAGCTCTGGAAACACCATATATTTT; CDR3aa: CASSLGTSSGNTIYF